This TCR beta chain derives from a study of spatial heterogeneity in lung cancer. Overall study findings and caveats: Ubiquitous expanded tumor TCRs were observed in blood more at resection than follow-up.

The germline gives CDR1 SQVTM, CDR2 ANQGSEA. This CDR3 is built from 11 residues. V was pared by 4 bases and J by 2 bases, with 4 bases between. The time point denotes: sample taken at primary tumor resection. Unsorted whole RNA from tumor, nontumor lung or frozen PBMC underwent sequencing. As concerns this clonotype: Its antigen remains unknown.

Every TCR cDNA molecule bore a unique molecular identifier. From the 5' RACE reads, TCRdb called clonotypes with MiXCR, one entry per CDR3 protein. The sample lists roughly 80,000 distinct CDR3 sequences; approximately 8.1% were seen once. The TCR originated in a male donor with early-stage non-small cell lung cancer. The material sequenced was PBMCs, taken at surgery. The chain is built from TRBV29-1 and TRBJ2-3, with unresolved D. CDR3: CSVGATDTQYF. The CDR3 nucleotides are TGCAGCGTTGGGGCCACAGATACGCAGTATTTT.